The sequence of this T cell receptor beta chain was determined in a study of T cells in Graves' hyperthyroidism and ophthalmopathy. In making diagnoses, clinical symptoms, serum thyroxine and TRAb, thyroid ultrasound and orbital computed tomography were all used. It was RNA transcripts that yielded the amplified TCR beta CDR3 regions. HTBI primers were the set used in a first-round RT-PCR of the TCR CDR3. TCRdb reprocessed the multiplex PCR reads via MiXCR and lists one record per CDR3 protein. This table holds some 500,000 distinct CDR3 sequences, 13% to 15% found once. CDR3 length: 15 residues. CDR1 and CDR2 from the germline V gene are SGHVS and FNYEAQ. V dropped 5 bases and J dropped 0; count of bases not matched to a gene: 4. Study-wide points: Ophthalmopathy onset followed model prediction by a median about six months.

Ten or more counts support this clonotype. Its antigen is not known. This clonotype originated in a woman aged 18-29 years with Graves' hyperthyroidism. The V call is TRBV7-6, the J call TRBJ2-7; 10 bases line up with TRBD2. Sequences were obtained from blood. In nucleotides, the CDR3 is TGTGCCAGCAGCCGGACTAGCGGAAGCTCCTACGAGCAGTACTTC. Its translation: CASSRTSGSSYEQYF.